The entry below describes one T cell receptor (beta chain). The antigen remains unidentified. The source of the sample is a study of monozygotic twins with inflammatory bowel disease. Study results and limitations: Against healthy co-twins, IBD patients had lower TCRbeta diversity (measured by inverse Simpson).

One blood sample of 2 to 2.5 ml was taken from each donor. CDR1 is SGHVS, CDR2 FNYEAQ, per germline. CDR3 size: 16 residues. One entry per CDR3 protein, without DNA, is what TCRdb gives after re-calling the 5' RACE reads. This repertoire comprises some 440,000 distinct CDR3 sequences; its ten largest clones make up around 2.4%. What was sequenced was blood. The TCR comes from a human donor with ulcerative colitis or Crohn's disease, or a healthy co-twin of an affected twin (not recorded which). The chain recombines TRBV7-6 with TRBJ2-1. CDR3 amino acids: CASSLAGLRGYNEQFF.